This is a list of T cell receptor beta chains from one sample in a study of T cell responses to AZD1222 COVID-19 vaccine. Method: immunoSEQ multiplex PCR; TCRdb's copy keeps in-frame clones and lacks some. The sample has about 130,000 clones; about 87% are singletons. Sample: peripheral blood, taken on day 0 of AZD1222 vaccination. These receptors were obtained from an adult in good health. Both conserved end residues are trimmed from each CDR3. Each record gives: V gene, CDR3 protein.

>TRBV6-2/TRBV6-3
ASSQLERPGRNQPQH
>TRBV18
ASSPTGEADQPQH
>TRBV2
ASRVGDSLNQPQH
>TRBV3-1/TRBV3-2
ASSQAYGSSYEQY
>TRBV5-6
ASSLEWGAGGNTEAF
>TRBV6-5
ASSPQGATSEKLF
>TRBV6-5
ASSYSTGAKAF
>TRBV5-8
ASKLRGTYEQY
>TRBV4-3
ASRTGNSPLH
>TRBV3-1/TRBV3-2
ASSQSFGSQPQH
>TRBV6-5
ASSGRASGLNEQY
>TRBV5-5
ASSLGLRGIGF
>TRBV28
ASYELGAGGNTIY
>TRBV7-8
ASNQDREMNTEAF
>TRBV3-1/TRBV3-2
ASSQAGGGEKLF
>TRBV7-2
ASSPFVRSVNSPLH
>TRBV6-5
ASSYIATFNNEQF
>TRBV7-9
ASTSAGTGGGGYT
>TRBV5-6
ASSFPTGANTEAF
>TRBV11-2
ASSLGQGWDYGYT
>TRBV7-3
ASSLRRETEAF
>TRBV5-1
ASSSGSEAF
>TRBV5-1
ASSSGQGTGELF
>TRBV27
ASSLQSGNTEAF
>TRBV5-1
ASSLDDRGPASGYT
>TRBV2
ASKWMDSNQPQH
>TRBV15
ATSRGSTGGDYGYT
>TRBV29-1
SGVGGAWNTEAF
>TRBV27
ASSQVFDRAGANVLT
>TRBV6-5
ASSPGQATYGYT
>TRBV6-5
ASNRGLAGGGEQY
>TRBV18
ASSTKQGTYEQY
>TRBV2
ASNRAGGQPQH
>TRBV6-5
ASTQTGVQPQH
>TRBV6-2/TRBV6-3
ASSFTGKANQPQH
>TRBV18
ASFTTGGNSPLH
>TRBV10-2
ASSGQGYNEQF
>TRBV27
ASSLAGVRQPQH
>TRBV27
ASSPVNTGELF
>TRBV30
AWIWGNTIY
>TRBV19
ASDEGASRGGYT
>TRBV6-1
ASSEGGHKADTQY
>TRBV7-3
ASSPPGPSSGEQF
>TRBV28
ASSTLRSNYGYT
>TRBV28
ASSLDRGGYT
>TRBV6-6
ASRPGQGGTEAF
>TRBV7-9
ASSQGQGASTEGYT
>TRBV5-1
ASSSRINTDTQY
>TRBV6-5
ASNSWQGHGYT
>TRBV6-2/TRBV6-3
ASSYRSGTQY
>TRBV28
ASSHIAGGSTDTQY